This T cell receptor (beta chain) stems from a study of Ad26.COV2.S vaccination and SARS-CoV-2 variants. J gave up 7 bases and V 7 bases, and 8 bases lay outside the gene matches. The CDR3 runs 15 residues. Per the germline V gene, CDR1 is MNHNY and CDR2 is SVGAGI (reference sequence). Treatment noted: some 20 received Ad26.COV2.S at low or high dose, single or two shots; about 5 received placebo; per-sample allocation not given. The investigators took samples on day 63 after the first vaccine or placebo injection. Clones were sequenced by immunoSEQ multiplex PCR, and TCRdb holds only the in-frame ones, with some missing. Counted here are about 380,000 clones, about four fifths occurring once; the ten biggest clones make up approximately 7.8%.

This TCR derives from a person between 18 and 65 years old who received the Ad26.COV2.S COVID-19 vaccine or a placebo. This chain joins TRBV6-6 and TRBJ1-6; 9 nucleotides line up with TRBD1. The specimen was peripheral blood, collected in a trial of Ad26.COV2.S vaccine versus placebo. The CDR3: CASTQPGQGNSPLHF. DNA for the CDR3: TGTGCCAGCACCCAACCGGGACAGGGCAATTCACCCCTCCACTTT.